This note documents a single T cell receptor beta chain sequence. The sample comes from a study of OX40 agonist ivuxolimab in advanced cancers. About the study: Therapy given before enrollment (anti-PD-1, anti-PD-L1 or anti-CTLA-4) was allowed, and over 35% had some.

Clones were sequenced by immunoSEQ multiplex PCR, and TCRdb holds only the in-frame ones, with some missing. The sample includes tens of thousands of clones, approximately 90% seen only once; the top ten take 8% to 10%. Trimming at V came to 5 bases and at J to 6 bases, leaving 9 bases not matched to a gene. This CDR3 comprises 14 residues. Germline V gene sequence: CDR1 LNHDA, CDR2 SQIVND (reference sequence). This chain joins TRBV19 and TRBJ1-2; 7 bases line up with TRBD1. This TCR was recovered from an adult with an advanced solid tumor such as melanoma, head and neck, liver or kidney cancer. The material sequenced was CD4+ or CD8+ T cells sorted from blood, taken in a trial of the OX40 agonist ivuxolimab. The CDR3 sequence is CASSVWDSNDGYTF. As DNA, the CDR3 is TGTGCCAGTAGTGTGTGGGACAGCAATGATGGCTACACCTTC.